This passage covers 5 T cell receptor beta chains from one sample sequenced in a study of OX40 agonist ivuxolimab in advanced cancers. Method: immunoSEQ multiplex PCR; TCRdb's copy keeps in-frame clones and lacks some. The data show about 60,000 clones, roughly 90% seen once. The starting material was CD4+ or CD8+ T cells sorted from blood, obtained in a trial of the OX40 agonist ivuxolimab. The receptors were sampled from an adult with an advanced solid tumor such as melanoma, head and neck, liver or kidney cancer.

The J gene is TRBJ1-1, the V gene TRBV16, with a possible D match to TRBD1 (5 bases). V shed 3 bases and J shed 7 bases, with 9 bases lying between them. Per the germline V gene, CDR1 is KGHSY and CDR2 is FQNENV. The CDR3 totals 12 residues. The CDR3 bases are TGTGCCAGCAGCCAGGGGGGTTTTGAAGCTTTCTTT. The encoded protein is CASSQGGFEAFF.

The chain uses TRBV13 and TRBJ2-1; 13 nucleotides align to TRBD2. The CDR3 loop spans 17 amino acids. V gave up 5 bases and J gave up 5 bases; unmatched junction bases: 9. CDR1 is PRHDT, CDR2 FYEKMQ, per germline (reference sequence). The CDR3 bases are TGTGCCAGCAGCCCCGTAAGGACTAGCGGGAGCAACAATGAGCAGTTCTTC. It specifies CASSPVRTSGSNNEQFF.

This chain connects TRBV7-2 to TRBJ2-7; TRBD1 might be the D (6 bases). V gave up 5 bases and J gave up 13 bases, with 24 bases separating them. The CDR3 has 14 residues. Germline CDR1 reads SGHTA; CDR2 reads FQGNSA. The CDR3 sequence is CASSPGQHRALGYF. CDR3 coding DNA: TGTGCCAGCAGCCCGGGACAACACCGTGCACTGGGATACTTC. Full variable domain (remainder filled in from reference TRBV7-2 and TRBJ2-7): GAGVSQSPSNKVTEKGKDVELRCDPISGHTALYWYRQSLGQGLEFLIYFQGNSAPDKSGLPSDRFSAERTGGSVSTLTIQRTQQEDSAVYLCASSPGQHRALGYFGPGTRLTVT.

This CDR3 reads CASSLDTQAAEQYF. CDR3 bases: TGTGCCAGCAGTTTGGACACCCAGGCCGCCGAGCAGTACTTC. V and J are TRBV28 and TRBJ2-5; D might be TRBD1 (5 bases). TRBJ2-7 matches the DNA end more closely, so the J call is doubtful. CDR3 length: 14 amino acids. Germline values: CDR1 MDHEN, CDR2 SYDVKM.

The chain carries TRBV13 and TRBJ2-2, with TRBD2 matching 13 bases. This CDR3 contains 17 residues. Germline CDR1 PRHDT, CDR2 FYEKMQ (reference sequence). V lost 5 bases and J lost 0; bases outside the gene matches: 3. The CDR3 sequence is CASSRTSGGPNTGELFF. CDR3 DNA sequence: TGTGCCAGCAGCCGGACTAGCGGGGGCCCGAACACCGGGGAGCTGTTTTTT.